Following are 25 T cell receptor beta chains from one sample sequenced in a study of early T cells in non-severe SARS-CoV-2 infection. One entry per CDR3 protein, called by TCRdb with MiXCR from the 5' RACE reads. The data hold 25,000 to 35,000 distinct CDR3 sequences, with 6.6% observed a single time. Sequencing was done on a sample of whole blood. The receptors originated from an adult who was a healthcare worker with PCR-confirmed SARS-CoV-2 infection or an uninfected control (not recorded which).

This clonotype was recorded at least ten times. The chain is built from TRBV6-2 or TRBV6-3 and TRBJ2-5, with TRBD1 as a possible D gene (5 bases). This CDR3 has 14 amino acids. V dropped 5 bases and J dropped 1 base, with 11 bases sitting between them. Germline V gene data show CDR1 as MNHEY and CDR2 as SVGEGT. The CDR3 DNA reads as TGTGCCAGCAGTGCACAGGCGCCCCAAGAGACCCAGTACTTC. It specifies CASSAQAPQETQYF.

V gene TRBV7-9 combines with J gene TRBJ2-1, with 10 bases lining up with TRBD2. Germline CDR1 SEHNR, CDR2 FQNEAQ (reference sequence). This CDR3 is built from 16 residues. V dropped 5 bases and J dropped 5; count of bases not matched to a gene: 9. CDR3 in DNA: TGTGCCAGCAGCCCGGGACTAGCGTTAGTGAACAATGAGCAGTTCTTC. As protein: CASSPGLALVNNEQFF.

This clonotype was seen many times. The CDR3 spells CASSPRREKETQYF. Here the CDR3 DNA reads TGTGCCAGCTCACCACGTAGGGAGAAAGAGACCCAGTACTTC. The chain is built from TRBV18 and TRBJ2-5; TRBD2 might be the D (5 bases). This CDR3 contains 14 residues. Looked up from germline, CDR1 is KGHSH and CDR2 is LQKENI. The germline V and J ends were trimmed by 1 base and 3 bases, with 9 bases remaining between them.

This clonotype was picked up many times. The chain couples TRBV9 to TRBJ2-5; TRBD2 might be the D (6 bases). The germline CDR1 and CDR2 sequences are SGDLS and YYNGEE. V shed 3 bases and J shed 2 bases, with 17 bases lying between them. The CDR3 has 16 residues. CDR3 DNA: TGTGCCAGCAGCGCCCACCCGGGACTCACTCAAGAGACCCAGTACTTC. It specifies CASSAHPGLTQETQYF.

This clonotype was found a few times. The J gene is TRBJ2-3, the V gene TRBV7-2; D gene unclear. The ends were cut back, 2 bases at V and 0 bases at J, with 6 bases in the middle. The CDR3 runs 14 residues. Germline assignment: CDR1 SGHTA and CDR2 FQGNSA. The DNA of the CDR3 is TGTGCCAGCAGCTTACTCCCCAGCACAGATACGCAGTATTTT. Translation gives CASSLLPSTDTQYF.

This clonotype was found many times. V usage is TRBV28 and J usage is TRBJ2-1, with no clear D. This CDR3 has 15 amino acids. V lost 1 base and J 3 bases, leaving 10 bases between the germline ends. The V gene's germline CDR1 is MDHEN and CDR2 SYDVKM. This CDR3 is CASSLSQRYYNEQFF. The CDR3 bases are TGTGCCAGCAGTTTATCGCAGAGATACTACAATGAGCAGTTCTTC.

This clonotype was picked up many times. This chain connects TRBV28 to TRBJ1-1; D call uncertain. The CDR3 is 13 residues long. From germline, CDR1 is MDHEN and CDR2 SYDVKM. Deletions cut 3 bases from V and 5 bases from J, with 10 bases between. The CDR3 loop is CASSLPDGTEAFF. CDR3 nucleotides: TGTGCCAGCAGTTTGCCAGACGGGACTGAAGCTTTCTTT.

In its sample, this clonotype ranks as medium-sized. The CDR3 region has the DNA TGTGCCAGCAGCTTGCCGGGCCAGCTCAATCAGCCCCAGCATTTT. Translated: CASSLPGQLNQPQHF. This rearrangement joins TRBV7-2 to TRBJ1-5; D unclear. Trimming took 3 bases from V and 3 from J, leaving 12 bases between them. Germline loops: CDR1 SGHTA, CDR2 FQGNSA. This CDR3 has 15 amino acids.

This clonotype occurred many times. V is TRBV29-1 and J is TRBJ1-4; TRBD1 agrees at 12 bases. Germline CDR1 is SQVTM and CDR2 is ANQGSEA. CDR3 length: 15 residues. J lost 7 bases, V lost 7 bases, and 10 bases had no gene match. The CDR3, as DNA: TGCAGCGGAAGGGACAGGGGGCGAGGGAGTGAAAAACTGTTTTTT. This translates into CSGRDRGRGSEKLFF.

The rearrangement links TRBV5-5 to TRBJ2-3; D possibly uses TRBD1 or TRBD2 (5 bases each). Per the germline V gene, CDR1 is SGHKS and CDR2 is YYEKEE (reference sequence). CDR3 length: 14 residues. The V and J ends lost 0 bases and 3 bases respectively, with 8 bases between them. The CDR3 DNA reads TGTGCCAGCAGCTTGGACAGGAGGACAGATACGCAGTATTTT. Protein: CASSLDRRTDTQYF.

In its sample, this clonotype was seen many times. This chain links TRBV7-9 with TRBJ2-1; 10 bases align to TRBD2. Germline CDR1 reads SEHNR; CDR2 reads FQNEAQ (reference sequence). J lost 8 bases, V lost 6 bases, and 16 bases had no gene match. The CDR3 is made up of 17 amino acids. The CDR3 DNA is TGTGCCAGCAGGGACACTGGGACTAGCGAGAATAGGGATGAGCAGTTCTTC. Translating it yields CASRDTGTSENRDEQFF.

This clonotype was seen repeatedly, ten times or more. This chain uses TRBV6-2 or TRBV6-3 with TRBJ2-7; D assignment may be TRBD1 or TRBD2 (6 bases each). The V gene's germline CDR1 is MNHEY and CDR2 SVGEGT. The CDR3 is 13 residues long. Trimming removed 5 bases from V and 7 bases from J, with 15 bases in between. The CDR3 protein is CASSGGTPGEQYF. Written as DNA, the CDR3 is TGTGCCAGCAGTGGGGGGACACCGGGTGAGCAGTACTTC.

In this sample, this clonotype is medium-sized (0.01 to 0.1%). V usage is TRBV3-1 and J usage is TRBJ2-1; D is undetermined. V was pared by 4 bases and J by 9 bases, with 10 bases between. Germline assignment: CDR1 LGHDT and CDR2 YNNKEL (reference sequence). The CDR3 has 12 residues. CDR3 region: CASSPQIGEQFF. The CDR3 DNA follows: TGTGCCAGCAGCCCCCAGATCGGTGAGCAGTTCTTC.

In its sample, this clonotype was seen many times. This chain connects TRBV5-1 to TRBJ2-7, with 9 nucleotides matching TRBD1. J was trimmed by 0 bases and V by 3 bases; bases with no gene match: 1. The CDR3 is made up of 14 amino acids. In germline, CDR1 is SGHRS, CDR2 YFSETQ. The CDR3 coding sequence is TGCGCCAGCAGCTCGGACAGGGGCTCCTACGAGCAGTACTTC. This translates into CASSSDRGSYEQYF.

CDR3 loop: CASSSRVETQYF. CDR3 sequence (DNA): TGTGCCAGCAGTTCCAGGGTAGAGACCCAGTACTTC. The V call is TRBV28, the J call TRBJ2-5; D possibly corresponds to TRBD1 (5 bases). Germline values: CDR1 MDHEN, CDR2 SYDVKM. CDR3 length: 12 residues. V lost 4 bases to trimming and J lost 4 bases, with 7 bases between them.

In this sample, this clonotype is medium-sized. V and J are TRBV6-6 and TRBJ1-6; TRBD1 matches 10 bases. This CDR3 comprises 17 residues. V lost 6 bases to trimming and J lost 0 bases; unmatched junction nucleotides: 5. Looked up from germline, CDR1 is MNHNY and CDR2 is SVGAGI (reference sequence). The CDR3 DNA is TGTGCCAGCAGGTCCGGGACAGGGGACTCCTATAATTCACCCCTCCACTTT. This sequence encodes CASRSGTGDSYNSPLHF.

This clonotype was recorded at least ten times. The CDR3 reads CASISGTTDTQYF. CDR3 bases: TGTGCCAGCATCAGCGGGACGACAGATACGCAGTATTTT. The chain is built from TRBV12-3 or TRBV12-4 and TRBJ2-3, with 7 bases lining up with TRBD2. The ends lost 7 bases at V and 3 bases at J; junction bases unmatched: 4. The CDR3 runs to 13 residues.

This clonotype was recorded many times. The J gene is TRBJ1-2, the V gene TRBV6-1, with D perhaps TRBD1 (5 bases). The ends were cut back, 10 bases at V and 6 bases at J, with 21 bases in the middle. From germline, CDR1 is MNHNS and CDR2 SASEGT. The CDR3 consists of 14 residues. The CDR3 DNA is TGTGCCACCCAAGATAGGGGATTTGAACATGGCTACACCTTC. This sequence encodes CATQDRGFEHGYTF.

In its sample, this clonotype was seen many times. This chain links TRBV6-5 with TRBJ2-7; D unresolved. Germline values: CDR1 MNHEY, CDR2 SVGAGI. The CDR3 covers 13 residues. Between the trimmed V and J ends, which lost 4 bases and 1 base, there was a span of 8 bases. CDR3 protein: CASSFTRSYEQYF. The CDR3 region has the DNA TGTGCCAGCAGTTTTACACGTTCCTACGAGCAGTACTTC.

This clonotype was seen repeatedly, ten times or more. The rearrangement joins TRBV20-1 to TRBJ2-3; no reliable D call. The CDR3 is 11 residues long. Germline V gene lookup returns CDR1 DFQATT and CDR2 SNEGSKA (reference sequence). The V gene lost 6 bases and the J gene lost 3 bases, with 7 bases spanning the gap. The CDR3 DNA follows: TGCAGTGCCCCTCTGACAGATACGCAGTATTTT. Protein sequence: CSAPLTDTQYF.

This clonotype was recorded at least ten times. The gene calls are TRBV6-5 and TRBJ2-5; 9 bases align to TRBD2. The trim removed 5 bases at V and 0 bases at J, leaving 4 bases unmatched. CDR3 length equals 15 residues. CDR1 and CDR2 (germline): MNHEY, SVGAGI. The CDR3 nucleotides read TGTGCCAGCAGTACCTCTAGCGGGAACCAAGAGACCCAGTACTTC. It specifies CASSTSSGNQETQYF.

This clonotype was detected many times. The chain links TRBV20-1 to TRBJ2-7, with D possibly matching TRBD2 (6 bases). Trimming pared 3 bases from V and 4 bases from J, leaving 10 bases between. The CDR3 sequence is 12 residues long. Germline V gives CDR1 DFQATT, CDR2 SNEGSKA (reference sequence). CDR3 protein: CSASDGRYEQYF. CDR3 coding DNA: TGCAGTGCTAGCGATGGGAGGTACGAGCAGTACTTC.

The table lists this clonotype with many counts. The genes are TRBV24-1 and TRBJ1-1; D not certain. V was trimmed by 0 bases and J by 6 bases, leaving 13 bases between them. This CDR3 has 15 residues. Germline values: CDR1 KGHDR, CDR2 SFDVKD. This chain's CDR3 is CATSDLEGGRSEAFF. CDR3 in DNA: TGTGCCACCAGTGATTTGGAGGGAGGGCGTTCTGAAGCTTTCTTT.

V gene TRBV7-6 combines with J gene TRBJ2-1, with 7 bases fitting TRBD2. Germline values: CDR1 SGHVS, CDR2 FNYEAQ. Losses at the gene ends were 4 bases for V and 0 bases for J; bases not matched to a gene: 3. The CDR3 contains 15 residues. The CDR3 DNA sequence: TGTGCCAGCAGCTGGCGGGAGAGCTCCTACAATGAGCAGTTCTTC. This gives the protein CASSWRESSYNEQFF.

The chain links TRBV6-5 to TRBJ2-3; D assignment may be TRBD1 or TRBD2 (5 bases each). The V gene's germline CDR1 is MNHEY and CDR2 SVGAGI. This CDR3 comprises 17 residues. V dropped 5 bases and J dropped 1 base, with 19 bases sitting between them. CDR3 loop: CASSHPGTLRGTDTQYF. CDR3 sequence (DNA): TGTGCCAGCAGTCACCCCGGGACCCTCCGGGGCACAGATACGCAGTATTTT.